These 7 T cell receptor beta chains were sequenced from one sample in a study of T cells in Graves' hyperthyroidism and ophthalmopathy. RNA transcripts gave rise to amplified TCR beta CDR3 regions. The HTBI set primed first-round TCR CDR3 RT-PCR. TCRdb reprocessed the multiplex PCR reads with MiXCR, giving one entry per CDR3 protein. The data show 500,000 to 600,000 distinct CDR3 sequences, around 42% seen once. The source material was peripheral blood or thyroid tissue (not recorded which). The receptors originated from a woman aged 18 to 35 with Graves' hyperthyroidism.

The chain uses TRBV6-1 and TRBJ2-7; 8 bases map to TRBD2. The DNA end is more similar to TRBJ2-1, so the J call may be wrong. The germline CDR1 and CDR2 sequences are MNHNS and SASEGT. The CDR3 consists of 14 residues. The CDR3 is CASQGREAYNEQFF. For the CDR3, the DNA is TGTGCCAGCCAAGGGCGGGAGGCCTACAATGAGCAGTTCTTC.

This clonotype was recorded many times. The chain couples TRBV19 to TRBJ2-7; a possible D gene is TRBD1 (6 bases). CDR3 length: 13 amino acids. CDR1 is LNHDA, CDR2 SQIVND, per germline (reference sequence). Trimming cost V 5 bases and J 4 bases, with 12 bases left between them. Here the CDR3 reads CASSEGQFYEQYF. The DNA for the CDR3 is TGTGCCAGTAGTGAAGGACAGTTTTACGAGCAGTACTTC.

This clonotype was seen at least ten times. The V gene is TRBV7-9, the J gene TRBJ2-5, with 8 bases identical to TRBD2. V shed 5 bases and J 2 bases; nucleotides not matched to a gene: 10. Germline V gene data show CDR1 as SEHNR and CDR2 as FQNEAQ (reference sequence). CDR3 length: 16 residues. The CDR3 spells CASSTWTAGVQETQYF. CDR3 in DNA: TGTGCCAGCAGCACCTGGACAGCGGGGGTACAAGAGACCCAGTACTTC.

This clonotype was seen a few times. The V and J genes are TRBV4-3 and TRBJ1-6; no firm D call. Trimming left V 2 bases short and J 11 bases short, with 10 bases between. CDR1 and CDR2 (germline): LGHNA, YSLEER. This CDR3 is built from 13 residues. Here the CDR3 reads CASSQSRATPLHF. In DNA, the CDR3 is TGCGCCAGCAGCCAAAGCCGGGCGACACCCCTCCACTTT.

The table lists this clonotype with many counts. The V gene is TRBV7-6, the J gene TRBJ1-2; D possibly corresponds to TRBD1 (5 bases). Looked up from germline, CDR1 is SGHVS and CDR2 is FNYEAQ. V lost 6 bases to trimming and J lost 6 bases, with 20 bases between them. The length of the CDR3 is 15 residues. The CDR3 bases are TGTGCCAGCAGTCCTACCTCGTTGGGGGGAGATGGCTACACCTTC. Its protein product is CASSPTSLGGDGYTF.

This clonotype has ten or more counts. The V and J genes are TRBV2 and TRBJ1-5; D gene unclear. CDR1 and CDR2 (germline): SNHLY, FYNNEI. CDR3 size: 12 residues. The ends were cut back, 8 bases at V and 3 bases at J, with 8 bases in the middle. The CDR3 loop is CASGRDNQPQHF. The CDR3 DNA reads TGTGCCAGCGGGAGGGACAATCAGCCCCAGCATTTT.

At least ten counts were recorded for this clonotype. The CDR3 nucleotides read TGTGCCAGCAGCTTGCCCTACTCCGGGACAGGGAATTCGGCCCTCCACTTT. As protein: CASSLPYSGTGNSALHF. The chain uses TRBV5-8 and TRBJ1-6, with 9 positions matching TRBD1. V dropped 1 base and J dropped 14; count of bases not matched to a gene: 16. Looked up from germline, CDR1 is SGHTS and CDR2 is YDEGEE. This CDR3 region has 17 residues.